This passage covers 30 T cell receptor beta chains from one sample sequenced in a study of blood T cell repertoires in COVID-19. Produced via immunoSEQ multiplex PCR; TCRdb's table is partial and in-frame only. The repertoire consists of about 74,000 clones, with about 91% occurring once and the leading ten covering more than 1.5%. Sequences were obtained from peripheral blood. The receptors shown here come from a woman of 80 years or more with active or convalescent COVID-19.

The V gene is TRBV9, the J gene TRBJ1-6; D not resolved. The germline V gene encodes CDR1 SGDLS and CDR2 YYNGEE. This CDR3 region has 15 residues. V was cut by 0 bases and J by 11 bases, with 15 bases left in between. CDR3 bases: TGTGCCAGCAGCGTAGTCAGTGGGAGGGTGACACCCCTCCACTTT. This sequence encodes CASSVVSGRVTPLHF. The full variable domain, completed using reference TRBV9 and TRBJ1-6, is DSGVTQTPKHLITATGQRVTLRCSPRSGDLSVYWYQQSLDQGLQFLIQYYNGEERAKGNILERFSAQQFPDLHSELNLSSLELGDSALYFCASSVVSGRVTPLHFGNGTRLTVT.

The J gene is TRBJ2-5, the V gene TRBV18; possible D gene TRBD1, 5 bases. Germline V gene lookup returns CDR1 KGHSH and CDR2 LQKENI. The germline V and J ends were trimmed by 1 base and 6 bases, with 15 bases remaining between them. This CDR3 has 15 amino acids. CDR3 nucleotide sequence: TGTGCCAGCTCACCACAGGGGCCCGCCGAAAAGACCCAGTACTTC. Translated, it gives CASSPQGPAEKTQYF.

J is TRBJ2-3 and V is TRBV24-1, with D possibly TRBD1 on 6 matching bases. Germline values: CDR1 KGHDR, CDR2 SFDVKD. Trimming left V 3 bases short and J 5 bases short, with 8 bases between. This CDR3 is 13 amino acids long. The DNA for the CDR3 is TGTGCCACCAGTGATGCGGACAGAGATACGCAGTATTTT. This translates into CATSDADRDTQYF.

The chain is built from TRBV5-1 and TRBJ2-2; D is perhaps TRBD2 (5 bases). Between the trimmed V and J ends, which lost 4 bases and 7 bases, there was a span of 11 bases. This CDR3 is 13 amino acids long. Germline CDR1 and CDR2: SGHRS and YFSETQ. CDR3 sequence reads: CASSLLGNGELFF. The DNA of the CDR3 is TGCGCCAGCAGCCTCCTCGGGAACGGGGAGCTGTTTTTT.

This sequence joins TRBV24-1 and TRBJ2-3, with D tentatively TRBD1 (5 bases). The CDR3 contains 16 residues. V shed 2 bases and J shed 1 base, with 12 bases lying between them. CDR1 KGHDR and CDR2 SFDVKD come from the germline V gene. CDR3 DNA: TGTGCCACCAGTGATTGGGGAAGCAGGGGCACAGATACGCAGTATTTT. Residues: CATSDWGSRGTDTQYF.

This sequence joins TRBV6-6 and TRBJ2-7; D might be TRBD2 (5 bases). The V gene's germline CDR1 is MNHNY and CDR2 SVGAGI (reference sequence). This CDR3 comprises 13 residues. Trimming shortened V by 4 bases and J by 1 base, and 8 bases separated the two germline ends. CDR3 sequence (DNA): TGTGCCAGCAGTTTTAGCGTATCCTACGAGCAGTACTTC. Protein sequence: CASSFSVSYEQYF.

The rearrangement joins TRBV3-1 (or the pseudogene TRBV3-2) to TRBJ2-7; D gene unclear. Per the germline V gene, CDR1 is LGHDT and CDR2 is YNNKEL (reference sequence). The CDR3 sequence is 14 residues long. The V and J ends lost 4 bases and 1 base respectively, with 11 bases between them. The CDR3 DNA reads as TGTGCCAGCAGCCGTTTGCCTATGTCCTACGAGCAGTACTTC. Translated: CASSRLPMSYEQYF.

This clone was counted a few times. The V gene is TRBV7-2, the J gene TRBJ2-4, with TRBD2 matching 12 bases. Germline V lookup: CDR1 SGHTA, CDR2 FQGNSA. Trimming took 4 bases from V and 0 from J; bases not matched to a gene: 7. The CDR3 loop spans 18 amino acids. The CDR3 sequence is CASSYGLAGSLAKNIQYF. The CDR3 bases are TGTGCCAGCAGCTATGGACTAGCGGGGTCACTAGCCAAAAACATTCAGTACTTC.

The DNA of the CDR3 is TGTGCCAGCAGGAACGGGGACAGAAATTCACCCCTCCACTTT. Translating it yields CASRNGDRNSPLHF. The chain couples TRBV2 to TRBJ1-6; the match to TRBD1 covers 7 bases. The ends lost 6 bases at V and 7 bases at J; junction bases unmatched: 6. The CDR3 runs to 14 residues. The germline V gene has CDR1 SNHLY and CDR2 FYNNEI.

The V call is TRBV19, the J call TRBJ1-4, with D unresolved. V dropped 4 bases and J dropped 8 bases, with 11 bases sitting between them. The germline V gene encodes CDR1 LNHDA and CDR2 SQIVND (reference sequence). This CDR3 region has 13 residues. As DNA, the CDR3 is TGTGCCAGTAGTACCTCTATTTTAGAAAAACTGTTTTTT. Protein: CASSTSILEKLFF. Looking up the rest from reference TRBV19 and TRBJ1-4 gives the full variable domain: DGGITQSPKYLFRKEGQNVTLSCEQNLNHDAMYWYRQDPGQGLRLIYYSQIVNDFQKGDIAEGYSVSREKKESFPLTVTSAQKNPTAFYLCASSTSILEKLFFGSGTQLSVL.

This chain joins TRBV4-2 and TRBJ2-7; the D gene is possibly TRBD2 (5 bases). This CDR3 spans 15 amino acids. V dropped 1 base and J dropped 1 base, with 11 bases sitting between them. Germline V lookup: CDR1 LGHNA, CDR2 YNFKEQ. CDR3 loop: CASSQASEGSYEQYF. The CDR3 DNA sequence: TGTGCCAGCAGCCAAGCGAGCGAGGGATCCTACGAGCAGTACTTC.

A word on this clone: One end of the junction varies from germline; a read error may be responsible. The chain recombines TRBV6-2 or TRBV6-3 with TRBJ2-1, with a tentative D call TRBD1 (5 bases). The CDR3 length is 15 residues. Germline CDR1 reads MNHEY; CDR2 reads SVGEGT. Written as DNA, the CDR3 is TGTGCCAGCAGTAACTCTAGGGGAACTAACAATGAGCAGTTCTTC. Its translation: CASSNSRGTNNEQFF.

The chain joins TRBV6-2 or TRBV6-3 to TRBJ2-1, with 10 nucleotides matching TRBD2. CDR3 length equals 14 residues. J was trimmed by 7 bases and V by 5 bases; bases with no gene match: 5. Germline V gives CDR1 MNHEY, CDR2 SVGEGT. This CDR3 reads CASSGTSAGNEQFF. DNA of the CDR3: TGTGCCAGCAGTGGGACTAGCGCCGGGAATGAGCAGTTCTTC.

This sequence joins TRBV6-1 and TRBJ2-5; tentatively, D is TRBD1 (5 bases). The germline V and J ends were trimmed by 1 base and 2 bases, with 11 bases remaining between them. The CDR3 runs 15 residues. CDR1 is MNHNS, CDR2 SASEGT, per germline. The CDR3 sequence is CASSEGGSGQETQYF. The CDR3 region has the DNA TGTGCCAGCAGTGAAGGGGGCTCGGGTCAAGAGACCCAGTACTTC.

The genes are TRBV5-6 and TRBJ2-5; D perhaps matches TRBD1 (5 bases). The CDR3 sequence is 11 residues long. Trimming stripped 4 bases from V and 8 bases from J, with 9 bases between. Germline V gives CDR1 SGHDT, CDR2 YYEEEE. The chain's CDR3 is CASSLRVTQYF. The CDR3 DNA follows: TGTGCCAGCAGCCTCAGGGTTACCCAGTACTTC.

This chain connects TRBV2 to TRBJ1-4; 9 bases are shared with TRBD1. Germline V gene sequence: CDR1 SNHLY, CDR2 FYNNEI. The CDR3 runs 14 residues. V trimming: 7 bases; J trimming: 8 bases; junction bases outside the gene matches: 8. CDR3 amino acids: CASTRDRAREKLFF. CDR3 DNA: TGTGCCAGCACCCGGGACAGGGCGCGAGAAAAACTGTTTTTT.

This chain connects TRBV7-8 to TRBJ1-5; the D gene is possibly TRBD1 (5 bases). Germline V CDR1 and CDR2: SGHVS, FQNEAQ. The CDR3 runs to 16 residues. Trimming cost V 1 base and J 0 bases, with 10 bases left between them. CDR3 coding DNA: TGTGCCAGCAGCTTAGTAGCCACAGGTAGCAATCAGCCCCAGCATTTT. Protein product: CASSLVATGSNQPQHF.

The chain joins TRBV27 to TRBJ2-1, with 8 bases fitting TRBD2. The CDR3 extends over 15 amino acids. Germline assignment: CDR1 MNHEY and CDR2 SMNVEV (reference sequence). The V and J ends lost 3 bases and 2 bases, in that order; junction bases with no gene match: 3. CDR3 bases: TGTGCCAGCAGTTTTAGCGGGATAACCTACAATGAGCAGTTCTTC. Translation: CASSFSGITYNEQFF.

The V call is TRBV4-3, the J call TRBJ1-1; a weak D match, TRBD1 (5 bases). The V gene's germline CDR1 is LGHNA and CDR2 YSLEER. V lost 2 bases and J 6 bases, leaving 13 bases between the germline ends. The CDR3 is 14 residues long. The DNA for the CDR3 is TGCGCCAGCAGCCAAAATCTTCGACAGTCTGAAGCTTTCTTT. As protein: CASSQNLRQSEAFF.

J is TRBJ1-1 and V is TRBV30; D perhaps matches TRBD1 (6 bases). V shed 2 bases and J shed 5 bases, with 15 bases lying between them. The CDR3 totals 14 residues. The germline V gene encodes CDR1 GTSNPN and CDR2 SVGIG (reference sequence). CDR3 bases: TGTGCCTGGAGTTGGGGGGGGGCGGCTACTGAAGCTTTCTTT. Its protein is CAWSWGGAATEAFF.

The gene calls are TRBV11-3 and TRBJ2-5, with 7 nucleotides matching TRBD1. This CDR3 region has 14 residues. CDR1 and CDR2 (germline): SGHNT, YENEEA. The V gene end was trimmed by 4 bases and the J gene end by 5 bases; junction bases not matched to a gene: 7. Written as DNA, the CDR3 is TGTGCCAGCAGCTCTCACAGGGGTGGGGAGACCCAGTACTTC. Its protein is CASSSHRGGETQYF. The full variable domain, with the rest looked up from reference TRBV11-3 and TRBJ2-5, is EAGVVQSPRYKIIEKKQPVAFWCNPISGHNTLYWYLQNLGQGPELLIRYENEEAVDDSQLPKDRFSAERLKGVDSTLKIQPAELGDSAVYLCASSSHRGGETQYFGPGTRLLVL.

The chain employs TRBV11-1 and TRBJ2-3, with 9 positions matching TRBD2. The CDR3 runs to 15 residues. Trimming at V came to 2 bases and at J to 11 bases, leaving 11 bases not matched to a gene. The germline V gene encodes CDR1 SGHAT and CDR2 FQDESV (reference sequence). CDR3 sequence: CASSLRALAGGRQYF. The CDR3 DNA follows: TGTGCCAGCAGCTTAAGGGCCCTTGCGGGAGGGAGGCAGTATTTT.

The V and J genes are TRBV5-4 and TRBJ2-6; perhaps TRBD2 as D (7 bases). Trimming stripped 2 bases from V and 0 bases from J, with 15 bases between. The germline gives CDR1 SGHNT, CDR2 YYREEE (reference sequence). This CDR3 has 18 amino acids. The DNA of the CDR3 is TGTGCCAGCAGCTTAGGGGGGAGGGGTTTCTCTGGGGCCAACGTCCTGACTTTC. Its protein is CASSLGGRGFSGANVLTF.

The table lists this clone with a few counts. This chain links TRBV5-1 with TRBJ2-7; possible D gene TRBD2, 6 bases. Germline-derived CDR1 and CDR2 are SGHRS and YFSETQ. This CDR3 is 15 amino acids long. V lost 7 bases and J lost 2, with 19 bases in between. Written as DNA, the CDR3 is TGCGCCAGCCTAAGAGGATCGGGAGATACCTACGAGCAGTACTTC. Residues: CASLRGSGDTYEQYF.

This clone was counted a single time. This rearrangement joins TRBV23-1 to TRBJ1-5; TRBD1 matches at 8 bases. TRBV23-1 is known as an ORF, though its function is uncertain. The ends lost 2 bases at V and 2 bases at J; junction bases unmatched: 8. This CDR3 has 17 amino acids. The CDR3 nucleotides are TGCGCCAGCAGTCAAAACCAGGGGGCAGGTGGCAATCAGCCCCAGCATTTT. Protein product: CASSQNQGAGGNQPQHF.

The chain uses TRBV19 and TRBJ2-4; D gene unclear. CDR1 is LNHDA and CDR2 is SQIVND in the germline V gene (reference sequence). The V gene lost 0 bases and the J gene lost 0 bases, with 21 bases spanning the gap. This CDR3 contains 20 residues. Here the CDR3 reads CASSIDYPDIFEIAKNIQYF. Written as DNA, the CDR3 is TGTGCCAGTAGTATAGACTACCCTGACATTTTTGAAATAGCCAAAAACATTCAGTACTTC.

The J gene is TRBJ2-5, the V gene TRBV5-1; D not resolved. V was trimmed by 2 bases and J by 5 bases, leaving 13 bases between them. Per germline, CDR1 SGHRS and CDR2 YFSETQ. The CDR3 has 14 residues. CDR3 in DNA: TGCGCCAGCAGCTTTGGCCCGCCCGGGGAGACCCAGTACTTC. Translating gives CASSFGPPGETQYF.

The chain couples TRBV5-4 to TRBJ2-3, with 13 bases that match TRBD2. With 3 bases clipped from V and 5 bases from J, the junction kept 6 bases outside the gene matches. The germline V gene encodes CDR1 SGHNT and CDR2 YYREEE (reference sequence). The CDR3 runs 16 residues. CDR3 amino acids: CASSYPGLAGIDTQYF. The CDR3 coding sequence is TGTGCCAGCAGCTACCCGGGACTAGCGGGGATAGATACGCAGTATTTT.

J is TRBJ1-1 and V is TRBV27, with TRBD1 matching 8 bases. V lost 4 bases, J lost 4 bases, and 14 bases stayed unmatched. Germline CDR1 is MNHEY and CDR2 is SMNVEV (reference sequence). The CDR3 length is 17 residues. The CDR3 is CASSSEGTGIWGTEAFF. The CDR3 DNA reads TGTGCCAGCAGTTCGGAGGGGACAGGCATATGGGGCACTGAAGCTTTCTTT.

CDR3 in amino acids: CASSERFGTVDRPNGGYTF. CDR3 in DNA: TGCGCCAGCAGTGAGAGGTTCGGTACGGTTGACAGGCCTAATGGAGGCTACACCTTC. The rearrangement links TRBV10-2 to TRBJ1-2, with TRBD1 as a possible D gene (6 bases). The CDR3 is 19 residues long. V lost 2 bases, J lost 8 bases, and 30 bases lay in between. The V gene's germline CDR1 is WSHSY and CDR2 SAAADI.